This T cell receptor (beta chain) was documented in a study of control samples from healthy donors and cancer patients. Between the trimmed V and J ends, which lost 8 bases and 5 bases, there was a span of 12 bases. Per germline, CDR1 ENHRY and CDR2 SYGVKD. The length of the CDR3 is 12 residues. This clone was observed once. Clones were sequenced by immunoSEQ multiplex PCR, and TCRdb holds only the in-frame ones, with some missing. This sample carries some 170,000 clones, 90% to 95% of them seen once, and the ten largest clones take around 15%. Sequencing input: PBMCs. This rearrangement joins TRBV10-3 to TRBJ2-5; D ambiguous. The sequence came from a man in his 60s with colorectal cancer. The chain's CDR3 is CAIGTSGETQYF. CDR3 DNA sequence: TGTGCCATCGGCACCTCCGGGGAGACCCAGTACTTC.